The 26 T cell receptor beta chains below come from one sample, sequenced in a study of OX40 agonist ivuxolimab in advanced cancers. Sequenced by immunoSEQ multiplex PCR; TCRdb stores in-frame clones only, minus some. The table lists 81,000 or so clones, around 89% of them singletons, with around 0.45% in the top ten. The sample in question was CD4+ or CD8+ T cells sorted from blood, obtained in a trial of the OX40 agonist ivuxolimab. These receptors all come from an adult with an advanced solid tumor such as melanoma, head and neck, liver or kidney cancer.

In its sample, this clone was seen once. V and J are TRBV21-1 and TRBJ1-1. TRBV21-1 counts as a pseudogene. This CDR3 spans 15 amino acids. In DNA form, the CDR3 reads TGTGCCAGCAGCCCCCGAGGGGGGGGGCACACTGAAGCTTTCTTT. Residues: CASSPRGGGHTEAFF.

The CDR3 bases are TGTGCCAGCAGCTTGGAGTCGGGCCCCAGTAGGGGGGGCTACACCTTC. Its protein product is CASSLESGPSRGGYTF. J is TRBJ1-2 and V is TRBV5-6, with a possible D match to TRBD1 (6 bases). V was trimmed by 0 bases and J by 8 bases, leaving 20 bases between them. Germline loops: CDR1 SGHDT, CDR2 YYEEEE. The CDR3 runs to 16 residues.

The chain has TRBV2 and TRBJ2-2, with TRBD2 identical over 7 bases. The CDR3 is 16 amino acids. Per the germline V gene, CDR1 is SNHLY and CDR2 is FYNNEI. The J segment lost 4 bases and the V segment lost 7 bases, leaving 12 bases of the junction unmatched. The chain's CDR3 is CASTPRGGGVTGELFF. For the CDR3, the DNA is TGTGCCAGCACCCCCCGGGGTGGGGGGGTCACCGGGGAGCTGTTTTTT.

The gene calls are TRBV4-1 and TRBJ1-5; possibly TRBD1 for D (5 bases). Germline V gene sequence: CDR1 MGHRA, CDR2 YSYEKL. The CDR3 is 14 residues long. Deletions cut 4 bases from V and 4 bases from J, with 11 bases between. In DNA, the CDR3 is TGCGCCAGCAGCCCTGGGACCGCTAATCAGCCCCAGCATTTT. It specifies CASSPGTANQPQHF.

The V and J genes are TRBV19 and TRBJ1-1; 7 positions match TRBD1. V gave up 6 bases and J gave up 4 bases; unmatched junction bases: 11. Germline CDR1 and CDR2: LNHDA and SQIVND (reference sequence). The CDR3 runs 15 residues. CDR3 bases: TGTGCCAGTAGCGAGGCGATAACAGGGGCCACTGAAGCTTTCTTT. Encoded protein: CASSEAITGATEAFF. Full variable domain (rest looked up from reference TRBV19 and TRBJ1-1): DGGITQSPKYLFRKEGQNVTLSCEQNLNHDAMYWYRQDPGQGLRLIYYSQIVNDFQKGDIAEGYSVSREKKESFPLTVTSAQKNPTAFYLCASSEAITGATEAFFGQGTRLTVV.

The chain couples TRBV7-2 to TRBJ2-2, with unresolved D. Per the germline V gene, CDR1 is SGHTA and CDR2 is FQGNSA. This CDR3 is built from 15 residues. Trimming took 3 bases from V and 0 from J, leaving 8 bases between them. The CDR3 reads CASSLWGTNTGELFF. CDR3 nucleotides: TGTGCCAGCAGCTTGTGGGGAACGAACACCGGGGAGCTGTTTTTT. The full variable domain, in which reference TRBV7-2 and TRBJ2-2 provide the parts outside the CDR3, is GAGVSQSPSNKVTEKGKDVELRCDPISGHTALYWYRQSLGQGLEFLIYFQGNSAPDKSGLPSDRFSAERTGGSVSTLTIQRTQQEDSAVYLCASSLWGTNTGELFFGEGSRLTVL.

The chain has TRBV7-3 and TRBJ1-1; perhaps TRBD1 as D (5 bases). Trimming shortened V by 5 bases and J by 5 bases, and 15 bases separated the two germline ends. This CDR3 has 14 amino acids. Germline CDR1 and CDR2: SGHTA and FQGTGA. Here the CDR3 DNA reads TGTGCCAGCAGCCGCGGGCCCCAGGGAACTGAAGCTTTCTTT. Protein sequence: CASSRGPQGTEAFF.

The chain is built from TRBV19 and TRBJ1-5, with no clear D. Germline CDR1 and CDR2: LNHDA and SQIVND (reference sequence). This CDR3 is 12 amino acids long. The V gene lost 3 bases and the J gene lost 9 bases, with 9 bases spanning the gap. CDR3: CASSISQGPQHF. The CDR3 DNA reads TGTGCCAGTAGTATTTCTCAAGGGCCCCAGCATTTT.

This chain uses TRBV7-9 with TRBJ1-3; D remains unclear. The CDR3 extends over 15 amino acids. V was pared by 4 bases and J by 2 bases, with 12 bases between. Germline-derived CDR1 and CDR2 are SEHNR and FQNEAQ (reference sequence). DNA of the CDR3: TGTGCCAGCAGCTCCCGAGGATCCCCTGGAAACACCATATATTTT. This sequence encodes CASSSRGSPGNTIYF.

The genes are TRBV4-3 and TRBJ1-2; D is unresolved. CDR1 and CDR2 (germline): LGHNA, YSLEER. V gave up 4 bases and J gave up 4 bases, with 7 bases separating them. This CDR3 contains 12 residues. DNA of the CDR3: TGCGCCAGCAGCCTAGCGGGCTATGGCTACACCTTC. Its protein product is CASSLAGYGYTF.

In DNA form, the CDR3 reads TGTGCCAGCTCACCCTCCTCTTTGGTTTACACGCAGTATTTT. Its protein product is CASSPSSLVYTQYF. The chain combines TRBV18 with TRBJ2-3; no clear D. In germline, CDR1 is KGHSH, CDR2 LQKENI. This CDR3 is 14 amino acids long. V was cut by 3 bases and J by 9 bases, with 16 bases left in between.

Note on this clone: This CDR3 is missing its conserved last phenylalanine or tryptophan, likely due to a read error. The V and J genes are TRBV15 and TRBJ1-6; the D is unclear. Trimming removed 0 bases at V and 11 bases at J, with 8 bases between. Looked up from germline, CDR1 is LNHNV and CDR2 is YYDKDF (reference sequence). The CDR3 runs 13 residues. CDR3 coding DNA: TGTGCCACCAGCAGAGATTTCGGCGCACCCCTCCACCTT. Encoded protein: CATSRDFGAPLHL.

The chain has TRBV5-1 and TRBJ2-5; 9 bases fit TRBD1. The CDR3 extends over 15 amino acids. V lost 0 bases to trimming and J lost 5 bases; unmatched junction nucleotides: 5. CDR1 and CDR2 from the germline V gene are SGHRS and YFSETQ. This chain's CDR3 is CASSLAGTGRETQYF. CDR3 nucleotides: TGCGCCAGCAGCTTGGCCGGGACAGGGCGGGAGACCCAGTACTTC.

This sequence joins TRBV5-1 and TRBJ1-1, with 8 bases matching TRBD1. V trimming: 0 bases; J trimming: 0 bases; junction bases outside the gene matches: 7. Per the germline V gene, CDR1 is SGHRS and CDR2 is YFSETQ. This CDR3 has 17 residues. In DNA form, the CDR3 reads TGCGCCAGCAGCTTGGCCAGAGGACAGGGTATGAACACTGAAGCTTTCTTT. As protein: CASSLARGQGMNTEAFF.

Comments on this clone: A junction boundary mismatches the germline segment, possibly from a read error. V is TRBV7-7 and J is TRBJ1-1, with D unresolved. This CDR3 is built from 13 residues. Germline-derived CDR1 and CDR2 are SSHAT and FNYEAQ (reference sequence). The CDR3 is CASSLAGNTEAFF. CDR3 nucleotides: TGTGCTAGCAGCTTAGCTGGGAACACTGAAGCTTTCTTT.

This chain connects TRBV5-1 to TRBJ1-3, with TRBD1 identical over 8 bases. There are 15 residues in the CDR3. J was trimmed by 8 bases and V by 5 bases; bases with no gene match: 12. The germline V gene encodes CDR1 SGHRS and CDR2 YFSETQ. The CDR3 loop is CASRHGTGGGDTIYF. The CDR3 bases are TGCGCCAGCAGGCACGGGACAGGTGGAGGGGACACCATATATTTT. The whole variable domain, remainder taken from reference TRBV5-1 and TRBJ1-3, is KAGVTQTPRYLIKTRGQQVTLSCSPISGHRSVSWYQQTPGQGLQFLFEYFSETQRNKGNFPGRFSGRQFSNSRSEMNVSTLELGDSALYLCASRHGTGGGDTIYFGEGSWLTVV.

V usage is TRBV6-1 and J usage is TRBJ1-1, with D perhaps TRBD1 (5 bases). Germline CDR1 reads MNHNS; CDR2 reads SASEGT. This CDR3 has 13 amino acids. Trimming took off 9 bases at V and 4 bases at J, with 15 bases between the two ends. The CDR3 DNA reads TGTGCCAGTGAACAGGTTCGGGCCACTGAAGCTTTCTTT. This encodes CASEQVRATEAFF.

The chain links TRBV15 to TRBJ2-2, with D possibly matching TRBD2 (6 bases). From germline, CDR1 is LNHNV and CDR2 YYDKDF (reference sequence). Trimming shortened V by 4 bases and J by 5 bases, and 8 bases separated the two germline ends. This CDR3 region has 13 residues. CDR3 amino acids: CATSTRGTGELFF. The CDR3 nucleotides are TGTGCCACCAGCACTCGGGGGACCGGGGAGCTGTTTTTT. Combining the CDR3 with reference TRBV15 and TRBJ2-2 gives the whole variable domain DAMVIQNPRYQVTQFGKPVTLSCSQTLNHNVMYWYQQKSSQAPKLLFHYYDKDFNNEADTPDNFQSRRPNTSFCFLDIRSPGLGDTAMYLCATSTRGTGELFFGEGSRLTVL.

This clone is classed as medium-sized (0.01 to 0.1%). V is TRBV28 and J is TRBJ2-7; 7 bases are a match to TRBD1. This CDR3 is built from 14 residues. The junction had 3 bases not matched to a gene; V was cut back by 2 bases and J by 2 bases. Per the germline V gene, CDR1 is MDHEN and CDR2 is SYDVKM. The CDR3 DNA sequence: TGTGCCAGCAGTTTAACAGGGGACGCCTACGAGCAGTACTTC. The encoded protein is CASSLTGDAYEQYF. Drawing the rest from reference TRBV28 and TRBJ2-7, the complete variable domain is DVKVTQSSRYLVKRTGEKVFLECVQDMDHENMFWYRQDPGLGLRLIYFSYDVKMKEKGDIPEGYSVSREKKERFSLILESASTNQTSMYLCASSLTGDAYEQYFGPGTRLTVT.

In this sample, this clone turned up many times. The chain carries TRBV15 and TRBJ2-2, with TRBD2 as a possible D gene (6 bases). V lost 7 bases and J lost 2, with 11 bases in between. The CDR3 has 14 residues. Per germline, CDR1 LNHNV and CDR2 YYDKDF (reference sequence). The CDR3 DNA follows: TGTGCCACCACCCCGACTAGAAACACCGGGGAGCTGTTTTTT. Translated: CATTPTRNTGELFF.

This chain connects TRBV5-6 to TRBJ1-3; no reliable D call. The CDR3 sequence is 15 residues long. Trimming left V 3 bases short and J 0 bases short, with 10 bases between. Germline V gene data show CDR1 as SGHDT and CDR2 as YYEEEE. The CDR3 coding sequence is TGTGCCAGCAGCTCGGAGGGCAGCTCTGGAAACACCATATATTTT. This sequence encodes CASSSEGSSGNTIYF.

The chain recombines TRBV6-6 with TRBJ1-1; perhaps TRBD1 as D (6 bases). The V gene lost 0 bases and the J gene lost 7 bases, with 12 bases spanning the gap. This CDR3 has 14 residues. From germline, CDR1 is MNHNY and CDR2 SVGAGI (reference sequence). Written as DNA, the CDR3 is TGTGCCAGCAGTTACTCCTGGAAGGACAGTGAAGCTTTCTTT. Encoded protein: CASSYSWKDSEAFF.

The CDR3 region is CASSQERLAGVGTDTQYF. The CDR3 region has the DNA TGCGCCAGCAGCCAAGAACGACTAGCGGGGGTGGGCACAGATACGCAGTATTTT. The V and J genes are TRBV4-3 and TRBJ2-3; 12 bases agree with TRBD2. The CDR3 length is 18 residues. The ends lost 0 bases at V and 1 base at J; junction bases unmatched: 5. The germline gives CDR1 LGHNA, CDR2 YSLEER.

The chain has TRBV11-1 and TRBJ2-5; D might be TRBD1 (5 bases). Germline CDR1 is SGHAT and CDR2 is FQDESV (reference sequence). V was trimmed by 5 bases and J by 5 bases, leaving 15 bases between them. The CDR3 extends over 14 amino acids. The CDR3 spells CASSQDNSEETQYF. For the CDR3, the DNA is TGTGCCAGCAGCCAGGACAATAGTGAGGAGACCCAGTACTTC.

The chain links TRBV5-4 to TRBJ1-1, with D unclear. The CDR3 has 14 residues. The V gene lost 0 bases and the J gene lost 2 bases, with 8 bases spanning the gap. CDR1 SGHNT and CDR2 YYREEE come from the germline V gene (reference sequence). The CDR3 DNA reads TGTGCCAGCAGCTTGGCCCCAGTCAACACTGAAGCTTTCTTT. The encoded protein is CASSLAPVNTEAFF.

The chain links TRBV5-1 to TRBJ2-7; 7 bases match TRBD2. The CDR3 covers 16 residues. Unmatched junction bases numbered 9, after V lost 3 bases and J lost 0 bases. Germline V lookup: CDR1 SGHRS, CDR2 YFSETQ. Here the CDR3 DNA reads TGCGCCAGCAGCTCCTGGGAGGGGAGAGCCTCCTACGAGCAGTACTTC. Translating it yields CASSSWEGRASYEQYF.